This T cell receptor beta chain was found in a study of T-cell memory formation after mild COVID-19. This clonotype showed up just a few times. V lost 0 bases, J lost 0 bases, and 17 bases lay in between. The length of the CDR3 is 19 residues. Germline CDR1 is LNHNV and CDR2 is YYDKDF (reference sequence). TCRdb redid the calling of the 5' RACE reads with MiXCR, one entry per CDR3 protein. Of hundreds of thousands of distinct CDR3 sequences listed, 15% to 20% are singletons. This chain joins TRBV15 and TRBJ1-4; TRBD1 is a possible D gene (6 bases). Sequenced input: PBMCs or a T cell subset sorted from them (not recorded which). This TCR was sampled from a young man who had mild COVID-19 (a few samples of this study predate the infection). Cell type and time point are not known. CDR3 in amino acids: CATSRDPGQRLATNEKLFF. As DNA, the CDR3 is TGTGCCACCAGCAGAGATCCCGGACAGCGGTTAGCAACTAATGAAAAACTGTTTTTT.